This T cell receptor beta chain emerged from a study of early T cells in non-severe SARS-CoV-2 infection. Separate cDNA molecules each had unique molecular identifiers attached to them. TCRdb itself ran the 5' RACE reads through MiXCR, one entry per CDR3 protein. The repertoire includes tens of thousands of distinct CDR3 sequences, around 5% of them detected once, and roughly 27% sits in the top ten. This clonotype was picked up a small number of times. From germline, CDR1 is SGHRS and CDR2 YFSETQ. The CDR3 spans 15 residues. V lost 5 bases to trimming and J lost 5 bases; unmatched junction nucleotides: 7.

V usage is TRBV5-1 and J usage is TRBJ2-5; TRBD1 aligns across 12 bases. The receptor comes from an adult who was a healthcare worker with PCR-confirmed SARS-CoV-2 infection or an uninfected control (not recorded which). Sequenced input: whole blood. The DNA for the CDR3 is TGCGCCAGCAGTAGTGGGACAGGGGGCGATGAGACCCAGTACTTC. It encodes CASSSGTGGDETQYF.